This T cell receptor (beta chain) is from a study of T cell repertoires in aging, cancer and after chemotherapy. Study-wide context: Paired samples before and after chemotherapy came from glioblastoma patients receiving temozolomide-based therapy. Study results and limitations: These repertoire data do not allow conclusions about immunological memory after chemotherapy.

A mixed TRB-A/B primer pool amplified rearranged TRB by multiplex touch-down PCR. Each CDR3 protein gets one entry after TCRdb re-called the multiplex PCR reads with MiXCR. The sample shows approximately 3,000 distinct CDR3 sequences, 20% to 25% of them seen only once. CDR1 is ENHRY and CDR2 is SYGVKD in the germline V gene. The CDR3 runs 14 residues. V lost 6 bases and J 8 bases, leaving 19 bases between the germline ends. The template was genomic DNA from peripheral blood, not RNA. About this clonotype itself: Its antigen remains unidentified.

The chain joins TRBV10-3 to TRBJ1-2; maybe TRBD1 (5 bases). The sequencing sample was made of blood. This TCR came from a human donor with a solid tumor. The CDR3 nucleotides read TGTGCCATCAGAAGAGACAGCACCCTCTCCGGCTACACCTTC. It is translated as CAIRRDSTLSGYTF.